This TCR beta chain was found in a study of Graves' ophthalmopathy and Graves' hyperthyroidism (dated by TCRdb to the late 2010s). Context from the whole study: Peripheral blood was collected at initial diagnosis, prior to any treatment. The study used signatures of the TCR beta repertoire to tell Graves' ophthalmopathy apart from Graves' hyperthyroidism and to predict which patients would progress to ophthalmopathy. In total, around 140 blood samples were TCR-sequenced: approximately 42 ophthalmopathy, 80 or so hyperthyroidism and around 17 hyperthyroidism-to-ophthalmopathy patients. To explore V-J signatures that separate ophthalmopathy from hyperthyroidism, a discovery set of 100 patients was enrolled, consisting of about 45 with ophthalmopathy and about 60 with stable hyperthyroidism. The independent validation cohort included about 19 hyperthyroidism patients plus 17 patients who later progressed from hyperthyroidism to ophthalmopathy. In about six hyperthyroidism patients, T-cell repertoires of thyroid tissue and blood were compared. Following sampling, methimazole starting at 30 mg daily was administered to hyperthyroidism patients, and high-dose intravenous methylprednisolone was administered to ophthalmopathy patients. Overall study results and their limits: Sample size was not statistically predetermined, and group allocation was not concealed from the investigators. In validation, the model predicted ophthalmopathy progression with about 71% sensitivity and roughly 72% specificity; 12 predicted patients were CT-confirmed with GO in a median of around 6 months. The 13-signature model separated ophthalmopathy from stable hyperthyroidism with roughly 88% sensitivity and less than 83% specificity in cross-validation, and 80%/75% in the test set. Most expanded thyroid clonotypes with a frequency above 0.001 also appeared in blood, which suggests that blood repertoires may reflect the immune response in the thyroid.

Ophthalmopathy patients were characterized by moderately to severely active disease, a Clinical Activity Score of at least 3, a NOSPECS grade of at least 4, and a disease duration under 3 months. Anyone with other autoimmune diseases, uncontrolled infections, pregnancy or lactation was excluded from the study. Clinical symptoms, serum thyroxine, TRAb, thyroid ultrasound and orbital computed tomography formed the basis of the diagnosis. Ficoll-Paque density gradient centrifugation was used to isolate PBMCs from about 10 ml of fresh peripheral blood. Trizol reagent was used to extract the total RNA, and its quality was then checked on an Agilent 2100 Bioanalyzer. CDR1 and CDR2 are read off the germline V gene (reference sequence) as SEHNR and FQNEAQ. The CDR3 goes from the cysteine to the phenylalanine over 14 residues. Only the CDR3 portion is preserved as DNA: 42 bases, with reading frame beginning at the first base. V is shortened by 1 base, J by 1 base, and the region joining them spans 7 bases.

For repertoire sequencing, TCR beta CDR3 regions were amplified from RNA transcripts. The first round of RT-PCR was done with HTBI primers and the Qiagen OneStep RT-PCR kit, and was followed by a second round of multiplex PCR, then size selection and purification. Sequencing of the libraries was carried out on an Illumina HiSeq2000 in paired-end mode with 100 bp reads. The authors' analysis ran thus. SOAPnuke was used to process the reads, throwing out any read that had adapters, had uncalled bases, had a mean Phred below 15, or lacked an exact constant-primer or identifier match. High-quality paired reads were merged with COPE v1.2.5. Clonotypes were defined as unique nucleotide sequences and were aligned to IMGT TRB V, D and J references using MiTCR v1.1. The analysis was limited to V-J combinations with a frequency above 0.0001, which together covered 99.2% of repertoires. For each V-J combination, a TCR clonal expansion and chaos score was defined as the ratio of F50 clonal expansion to chaos observed in the TCRdist matrix. Welch's t-statistics and random forest were used to reduce features to about 13 V-J combinations, which were fed into a naive Bayes classifier. The Morisita-Horn index was used to measure how similar the thyroid and blood repertoires were. TCRdb itself trimmed the public reads at Q25 with fastp, ran MiXCR and retained productive beta chains. Under each unique CDR3 protein, matching rows form one entry showing the most common genes and DNA. Here the V and J calls rest on TCRdb's processing, not on the authors' analysis. For this sample there are about 660,000 distinct CDR3 sequences; roughly two fifths appear just once. Around 3.3% of the sample is held by the ten biggest clonotypes.

This clonotype was seen at least ten times. Its antigen is unknown. Per-nucleotide qualities are absent, and no much larger clonotype sits a single base away. Recombination linked TRBV7-9 to TRBJ1-1, with no reliable assignment of the D segment. The clonotype originates from an adult man with Graves' ophthalmopathy. Sequencing was carried out using peripheral blood. DNA sequence: TGTGCCAGCAGCTTAGGGATGACGAACACTGAAGCTTTCTTT. Its protein product is CASSLGMTNTEAFF.